This is a list of T cell receptor beta chains from one sample in a study of regulatory T cells in long-lasting Graves disease. TCRdb analysed the multiplex PCR reads with MiXCR anew, one entry per CDR3 protein. The table has approximately 690,000 distinct CDR3 sequences, about 30% seen once. The specimen was peripheral blood mononuclear cells (PBMCs), collected when the disease was refractory, from a patient treated with antithyroid drugs. Every receptor here comes from a female donor with Graves disease. Each CDR3 is given with its conserved first and last residue. D genes are given only for firm matches. Expanded clones are given a class, and other clones once, few, many or no size at all.

cdr3_nt | cdr3_aa | j_call | clone_size | d_call | v_call
TGTGCCAGCAGCTACGGACAGGGGTATAACTATGGCTACACCTTC | CASSYGQGYNYGYTF | TRBJ1-2 | - | TRBD1 | TRBV7-9
TGCAGTGCTAGAGATTGGGCGGGACTAGCGGGTTACCGAGAGACCCAGTACTTC | CSARDWAGLAGYRETQYF | TRBJ2-5 | - | TRBD2 | TRBV20-1
TGTGCCAGCAGTTCATCTGCGGGACCTGGGGCGAATCAGCCCCAGCATTTT | CASSSSAGPGANQPQHF | TRBJ1-5 | - | - | TRBV28
TGTGCCAGCAGCTTACTGGGGGATTCTAACTATGGCTACACCTTC | CASSLLGDSNYGYTF | TRBJ1-2 | - | - | TRBV7-3
TGTGCCAGCAGCTTCAAGCGGGAAGGGGACGAGCAGTACTTC | CASSFKREGDEQYF | TRBJ2-7 | - | TRBD2 | TRBV7-9
TGTGCCAGCAGCTACCGGGCCCCTTTGCACAGTGACGAGCAGTACTTC | CASSYRAPLHSDEQYF | TRBJ2-7 | - | - | TRBV5-6
TGCAGCGCCGCGACTAGCGGGAGGGCCTTCACCGGGGAGCTGTTTTTT | CSAATSGRAFTGELFF | TRBJ2-2 | - | TRBD2 | TRBV29-1
TGTGCCAGCAGCCAAGACAGTTTCACTAATGAAAAACTGTTTTTT | CASSQDSFTNEKLFF | TRBJ1-4 | few | - | TRBV14
TGTGCCAGCAGCTTAGCGCAGATCCCGTGGACTGAAGCTTTCTTT | CASSLAQIPWTEAFF | TRBJ1-1 | - | - | TRBV11-1
TGTGCCAGCACCCCTCGGACGGTCGAAGGCTACACCTTC | CASTPRTVEGYTF | TRBJ1-2 | many | - | TRBV6-1
TGTGCCACCAACCGGGGGCAAGGTCAGCCCCAGCATTTT | CATNRGQGQPQHF | TRBJ1-5 | - | - | TRBV6-1
TGCAGTGCTTGGACCCAGTACAGCAATCAGCCCCAGCATTTT | CSAWTQYSNQPQHF | TRBJ1-5 | - | - | TRBV20-1
TGTGCCAGCAGTTTAGAGGGCATAAGGGGCAATCAGCCCCAGCATTTT | CASSLEGIRGNQPQHF | TRBJ1-5 | - | - | TRBV27
TGTGCCAGTAGTATAGCGTCGAACACTGAAGCTTTCTTT | CASSIASNTEAFF | TRBJ1-1 | - | - | TRBV19
TGTGCCAGCAGCCCTTCCGGCGCGGTCTTGTACGAGCAGTACTTC | CASSPSGAVLYEQYF | TRBJ2-7 | - | - | TRBV9
TGTGCCAGCAGTTTAAGGATAAGGAACACTGAAGCTTTCTTT | CASSLRIRNTEAFF | TRBJ1-1 | - | - | TRBV28
TGTGCCAGCACGGCAGGGGGAAACCCTAACTATGGCTACACCTTC | CASTAGGNPNYGYTF | TRBJ1-2 | once | TRBD1 | TRBV2
TGTGCCAGCAGCTCCACACTAGCGGCGAGCTCCTACGAGCAGTACTTC | CASSSTLAASSYEQYF | TRBJ2-7 | few | TRBD2 | TRBV7-9
TGCAGTGCTATAGCGGGAGAGTTGTACGAGCAGTACTTC | CSAIAGELYEQYF | TRBJ2-7 | - | TRBD2 | TRBV20-1
TGCGCCAGCAGCCCCCTCCCGGAATCCTATGGCTACACCTTC | CASSPLPESYGYTF | TRBJ1-2 | - | - | TRBV5-1
TGTGCCAGCAACACCCGGGACAGGGAAAACACTGAAGCTTTCTTT | CASNTRDRENTEAFF | TRBJ1-1 | - | TRBD1 | TRBV6-1
TGTGCCAGCAGCCAAGGGGGGAGCGGGAGATTCGTGCAGTACTTC | CASSQGGSGRFVQYF | TRBJ2-7 | - | TRBD2 | TRBV3-1
TGTGCCAGCAGCCCCCGGGACTACAACAACCGAAAAAACATTCAGTACTTC | CASSPRDYNNRKNIQYF | TRBJ2-4 | few | TRBD2 | TRBV11-2
TGTGCCAGCAGTGGAAGCGGGAGCGGGGAGCTGTTTTTT | CASSGSGSGELFF | TRBJ2-2 | - | TRBD2 | TRBV25-1
TGTGCCAGCAGGGCCAGGGGGGACATCTATGGCTACACCTTC | CASRARGDIYGYTF | TRBJ1-2 | few | TRBD1 | TRBV27
TGTGCCAGTAGTGTACGGTTAACGGGAAAACTGTTTTTT | CASSVRLTGKLFF | TRBJ1-4 | - | - | TRBV19
TGCGCCAGCAGCCTACAATCAGTAGCAACTAATGAAAAACTGTTTTTT | CASSLQSVATNEKLFF | TRBJ1-4 | few | - | TRBV5-1
TGTGCCAGTAGGGGGGACAGGGGCTCCTACGAGCAGTACTTC | CASRGDRGSYEQYF | TRBJ2-7 | few | TRBD1 | TRBV19
TGTGCCAGCAGTTACGCGGGCGAGGCTAAGTCTCCGAACACTGAAGCTTTCTTT | CASSYAGEAKSPNTEAFF | TRBJ1-1 | few | - | TRBV6-5
TGTGCCAGCAAGGAGCAGGGGGATTCACCCCTCCACTTT | CASKEQGDSPLHF | TRBJ1-6 | many | TRBD1 | TRBV27
TGCGCCAGCAGCTTGGACTCCCCAAATCAGCCCCAGCATTTT | CASSLDSPNQPQHF | TRBJ1-5 | - | - | TRBV5-1
TGCAGCGTTGATAAGGGGGTCGAGACCCAGTACTTC | CSVDKGVETQYF | TRBJ2-5 | few | - | TRBV29-1
TGCAGCGTGAGGGGGCGGACGAACACTGAAGCTTTCTTT | CSVRGRTNTEAFF | TRBJ1-1 | - | TRBD1 | TRBV29-1
TGTGCCAGCAGTTTGGCCGGGCTTGGCTACACCTTC | CASSLAGLGYTF | TRBJ1-2 | many | - | TRBV28
TGTGCCAGCAGTCTCGGACAAGGGAGTCAGCCCCCGCATTTT | CASSLGQGSQPPHF | TRBJ1-5 | - | - | TRBV12-3/TRBV12-4
TGTGCCTGGAGTCACGCCCCAAGGAACACTGAAGCTTTCTTT | CAWSHAPRNTEAFF | TRBJ1-1 | - | - | TRBV30
TGTGCCATCAGTGAGTCGTCAGGTGGCACTAATGAAAAACTGTTTTTT | CAISESSGGTNEKLFF | TRBJ1-4 | few | - | TRBV10-3
TGTGCCAGCAGTTTTCCGGCTATGAACACTGAAGCTTTCTTT | CASSFPAMNTEAFF | TRBJ1-1 | - | - | TRBV12-3/TRBV12-4
TGTGCCAGCAGTTTAGGAATGGGGGACGGTAATCAGCCCCAGCATTTT | CASSLGMGDGNQPQHF | TRBJ1-5 | - | - | TRBV12-3/TRBV12-4
TGTGCCAGCCGACCAAATGGACAGGGCTACGAGCAGTACTTC | CASRPNGQGYEQYF | TRBJ2-7 | - | TRBD1 | TRBV25-1
TGCAGTGCTAGAGTTTGGGCGGGCGAGCAGTACTTC | CSARVWAGEQYF | TRBJ2-7 | - | - | TRBV20-1
TGTGCCAGCAGTGAATTTGCAGAGACCTACGAGCAGTACTTC | CASSEFAETYEQYF | TRBJ2-7 | few | - | TRBV6-1
TGCAGTGTTAGCGAGATCCGGGACAGGGTTAATGGAGGCTACACCTTC | CSVSEIRDRVNGGYTF | TRBJ1-2 | - | TRBD1 | TRBV20-1